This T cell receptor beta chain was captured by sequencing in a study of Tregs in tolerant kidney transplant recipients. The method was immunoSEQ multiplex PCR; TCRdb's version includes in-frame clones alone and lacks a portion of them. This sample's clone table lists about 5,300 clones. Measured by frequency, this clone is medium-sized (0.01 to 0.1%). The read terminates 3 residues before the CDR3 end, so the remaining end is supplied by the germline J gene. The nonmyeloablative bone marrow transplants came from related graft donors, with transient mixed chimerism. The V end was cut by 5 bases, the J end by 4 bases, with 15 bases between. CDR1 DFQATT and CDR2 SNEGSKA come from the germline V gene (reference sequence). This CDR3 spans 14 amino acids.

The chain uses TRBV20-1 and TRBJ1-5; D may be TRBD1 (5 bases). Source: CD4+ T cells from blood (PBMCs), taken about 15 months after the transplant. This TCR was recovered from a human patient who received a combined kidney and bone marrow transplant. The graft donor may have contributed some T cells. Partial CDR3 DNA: TGCAGTGCTGGGGCCGTCATATCAAATCAGCCC. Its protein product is CSAGAVISNQP. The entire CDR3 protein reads CSAGAVISNQPQHF.